This entry concerns a single T cell receptor beta chain. These data come from a study of blood T cell repertoires in COVID-19. Across the study: Some COVID-19 samples were acute and others convalescent; all came from the United States, Italy and Spain. In each case, the material was cDNA or gDNA derived from T cells, B-cell-depleted T cells, or PBMCs.

Under the authors' procedure: Reference gene primer amplification yielded estimated nucleated cell counts. The repertoire was sequenced with immunoSEQ multiplex PCR; TCRdb's copy has only in-frame clones and lacks some. V and J calls and clone size come straight from that table; D and trimming were deduced from the DNA. The sample lists roughly 220,000 clones, 80% to 90% occurring once. Germline CDR1 and CDR2: GTSNPN and SVGIG (reference sequence). Trimming stripped 1 base from V and 0 bases from J, with 18 bases between. This CDR3 comprises 18 residues. The chain uses TRBV30 and TRBJ2-2; D perhaps matches TRBD2 (5 bases). The sequencing sample was made of peripheral blood. This receptor was identified in a man aged 50 to 60 who had recovered from COVID-19. The CDR3 sequence: CAWSEQKIAMTNTGELFF. The CDR3 DNA is TGTGCCTGGAGTGAACAAAAAATAGCGATGACGAACACCGGGGAGCTGTTTTTT.